Presented here are 9 T cell receptor beta chains from one specimen sequenced in a study of T cell changes during pregnancy in multiple sclerosis. This table comes from immunoSEQ multiplex PCR, and its TCRdb copy is limited to in-frame clones, with some not included. The sample consists of more than 55,000 clones, 80% to 90% of them appearing once. Sequenced here: CD4+ T cells from peripheral blood mononuclear cells, sampled in the third trimester of pregnancy. Every receptor here comes from a female donor with multiple sclerosis, enrolled in a pregnancy study.

This clone was detected only once. The chain employs TRBV5-1 and TRBJ2-5, with 12 nucleotides matching TRBD2. Per germline, CDR1 SGHRS and CDR2 YFSETQ. The ends lost 3 bases at V and 5 bases at J; junction bases unmatched: 5. This CDR3 contains 15 residues. CDR3 region: CASSSSGGASETQYF. CDR3 nucleotides: TGCGCCAGCAGCTCTAGCGGGGGGGCCAGTGAGACCCAGTACTTC.

V and J are TRBV6-6 and TRBJ2-3; D remains ambiguous. The CDR3 covers 11 residues. CDR1 is MNHNY, CDR2 SVGAGI, per germline (reference sequence). Trimming removed 5 bases at V and 4 bases at J, with 4 bases between. Here the CDR3 DNA reads TGTGCCAGCAGTGCAGCAGATACGCAGTATTTT. Encoded protein: CASSAADTQYF.

The J gene is TRBJ2-3, the V gene TRBV6-1, with 10 positions matching TRBD2. The junction had 3 bases not matched to a gene; V was cut back by 6 bases and J by 6 bases. The CDR3 length is 13 residues. Germline CDR1 MNHNS, CDR2 SASEGT. The CDR3 protein is CASRGLARDTQYF. CDR3 nucleotide sequence: TGTGCCAGCAGGGGACTAGCGAGGGATACGCAGTATTTT.

The chain recombines TRBV9 with TRBJ2-7; 7 bases match TRBD2. The CDR3 has 12 amino acids. The V and J ends lost 1 base and 13 bases, in that order; junction bases with no gene match: 8. Germline V gene lookup returns CDR1 SGDLS and CDR2 YYNGEE. The CDR3 DNA reads TGTGCCAGCAGCGTAAGTGGCGGGAGCCTATACTTC. Translated: CASSVSGGSLYF.

V usage is TRBV7-2 and J usage is TRBJ2-1; 8 bases align to TRBD1. The CDR3 covers 14 residues. V dropped 3 bases and J dropped 10; count of bases not matched to a gene: 8. CDR1 and CDR2 from the germline V gene are SGHTA and FQGNSA. The CDR3 region has the DNA TGTGCCAGCAGCTTTAATGAGGGACAGGAAGAGCAGTTCTTC. Protein sequence: CASSFNEGQEEQFF.

This clone was seen once. This rearrangement joins TRBV11-2 to TRBJ1-5; D remains ambiguous. This CDR3 is built from 14 residues. Trimming shortened V by 5 bases and J by 4 bases, and 12 bases separated the two germline ends. Germline V CDR1 and CDR2: SGHAT, FQNNGV. The CDR3: CASSLDLANQPQHF. As DNA, the CDR3 is TGTGCCAGCAGCCTCGATTTAGCAAATCAGCCCCAGCATTTT.

V is TRBV4-3 and J is TRBJ2-1, with 7 bases matching TRBD2. The germline V gene has CDR1 LGHNA and CDR2 YSLEER. J lost 3 bases, V lost 0 bases, and 5 bases had no gene match. The CDR3 contains 16 residues. This chain's CDR3 is CASSQEWGGIYNEQFF. CDR3 DNA: TGCGCCAGCAGCCAAGAATGGGGGGGGATCTACAATGAGCAGTTCTTC.

V and J are TRBV5-1 and TRBJ2-2, with 7 bases fitting TRBD1. The CDR3 is 14 amino acids. V shed 3 bases and J 3 bases; nucleotides not matched to a gene: 2. Germline V gives CDR1 SGHRS, CDR2 YFSETQ. The CDR3 loop is CASSSGQHTGELFF. DNA for the CDR3: TGCGCCAGCAGCTCGGGACAGCACACCGGGGAGCTGTTTTTT.

V usage is TRBV15 and J usage is TRBJ1-5; D call uncertain. This CDR3 has 13 amino acids. Trimming left V 1 base short and J 4 bases short, with 5 bases between. The germline gives CDR1 LNHNV, CDR2 YYDKDF (reference sequence). The CDR3 DNA is TGTGCCACCAGCAGAGCCCTAAATCAGCCCCAGCATTTT. It translates to CATSRALNQPQHF.